This T cell receptor (beta chain) was recorded in a study of blood T cell repertoires in COVID-19. Study as a whole: Sites across the United States, Italy and Spain contributed samples from acute and convalescent COVID-19. The analysed material was cDNA or gDNA that came from T cells, B-cell-depleted T cells, or PBMCs.

Authors' analysis steps: It was from reference gene primer amplification that nucleated cell counts were estimated. Some clones are missing from TCRdb's copy, which holds only in-frame ones; the method was immunoSEQ multiplex PCR. The V and J calls and clone size are taken from that table; D and trimming were inferred from the DNA. The top ten clones hold less than 4% of a sample with around 250,000 clones, about 88% of them seen once. CDR1 and CDR2 (germline): MNHEY, SMNVEV (reference sequence). This CDR3 region has 17 residues. V shed 4 bases and J 12 bases; nucleotides not matched to a gene: 15. This chain uses TRBV27 with TRBJ2-1, with 13 bases aligning to TRBD2. This TCR was sampled from a man aged 18 to 35 with active or convalescent COVID-19. The sample comprised peripheral blood. The CDR3 loop is CASSSSFRTSGSRGQFF. CDR3 DNA: TGTGCCAGCAGTTCCTCCTTTCGGACTAGCGGGAGTAGGGGGCAGTTCTTC.